This T cell receptor beta chain was profiled in a study of identical twins. Points from the study as a whole: Without tracking the same donors, conclusions rested on cross-sectional statistical analysis.

Germline CDR1 is ENHRY and CDR2 is SYGVKD. J was trimmed by 2 bases and V by 4 bases; bases with no gene match: 3. The CDR3 has 16 residues. This clonotype was seen a handful of times. Its target is unknown. A single record per CDR3 protein comes from TCRdb applying MiXCR to the 5' RACE reads. The sample holds hundreds of thousands of distinct CDR3 sequences; 5.5% to 7.5% are singletons and the top ten take 1.5% to 2%. The receptor was derived from a man between 18 and 29 years old in good health. This chain uses TRBV10-3 with TRBJ2-6; TRBD1 agrees at 9 bases. Sample: naive T cells sorted from blood. The CDR3 sequence is CAISGDRVAGANVLTF. The CDR3 DNA is TGTGCCATCAGTGGGGACAGGGTGGCTGGGGCCAACGTCCTGACTTTC.